This T cell receptor (beta chain) is drawn from a study of T-cell reconstitution after alpha-beta-depleted transplantation in children. The CDR3 has 16 residues. After removal of 5 bases from V and 4 bases from J, the junction contained 7 bases not matched to a gene. The V gene's germline CDR1 is MDHEN and CDR2 SYDVKM. This sample's TCRbeta library carried unique molecular identifier barcodes. In TCRdb, the PCR reads were re-called with MiXCR into one record per CDR3 protein. The sample contains 500,000 to 650,000 distinct CDR3 sequences, over 10% of which appear only once. The chain has TRBV28 and TRBJ2-5; 13 bases are a match to TRBD2. The sequence came from a male patient between 5 and 17 years old who had a stem cell transplant for acute myeloid leukemia, so the T cells may come from the graft donor. Sample: PBMCs, mostly from graft donor cells, taken 360 days after TCRalphabeta/CD19-depleted stem cell transplant. The CDR3 protein is CASSPPTSGRPETQYF. The CDR3 DNA reads TGTGCCAGCAGTCCTCCGACTAGCGGGAGGCCAGAGACCCAGTACTTC.